Listed below are T cell receptor beta chains from one sample, sequenced in a study of shared clonotypes between healthy human individuals. Here immunoSEQ multiplex PCR was the method, and the copy in TCRdb shows in-frame clones only, minus some. In the table there are about 1.5 million clones, 95% to 99% of which are singletons. Sequencing was performed on naive CD4+ T cells sorted from blood. Receptors were obtained from a young man in good health. CDR3s include the opening cysteine and the closing phenylalanine or tryptophan. D genes are given only for firm matches. Not every row has a clone size; where given, it reads once, few, many or a size class.

v_gene	abundance	j_gene	d_gene	CDR3nt	CDR3aa
TRBV28	.	TRBJ1-5	.	TGTGCCAGCAGTTTAAGTCAGATTAATCAGCCCCAGCATTTT	CASSLSQINQPQHF
TRBV2	.	TRBJ2-5	.	TGTGCCAGCAGTGAATATGGTGGGGGGGAGACCCAGTACTTC	CASSEYGGGETQYF
TRBV7-2	once	TRBJ1-2	.	TGTGCCAGCAGCCCAATGGACTCTTATGGCTACACCTTC	CASSPMDSYGYTF
TRBV5-4	.	TRBJ2-5	.	TGTGCCAGCAGCTTGGGGGAATCCCACGGGGAGACCCAGTACTTC	CASSLGESHGETQYF
TRBV7-9	.	TRBJ2-1	TRBD2	TGTGCCAGCAGCTCTGGACTAGCGGGAGTGAGTGAGCAGTTCTTC	CASSSGLAGVSEQFF
TRBV4-3	.	TRBJ2-1	.	TGCGCCAGCAGCCAAGAGTCCGCGGGTAAGATGTCCTACAATGAGCAGTTCTTC	CASSQESAGKMSYNEQFF
TRBV5-1	.	TRBJ2-7	.	TGCGCCAGCAGCTCTTCGGGGTCTTACGAGCAGTACTTC	CASSSSGSYEQYF
TRBV10-3	.	TRBJ1-1	.	TGTGCCATCAGTGAGAAGGTGAACACTGAAGCTTTCTTT	CAISEKVNTEAFF
TRBV6-1	.	TRBJ2-7	.	TGTGCCAGCACCACCGGGACGAGGAGCTCCTACGAGCAGTACTTC	CASTTGTRSSYEQYF
TRBV6-5	.	TRBJ2-7	TRBD1	TGTGCCAGCAGTACCCGACAGGGGACCCCTCCGTACTTC	CASSTRQGTPPYF
TRBV18	.	TRBJ2-7	.	TGTGCCAGCTCACCGGACATGTCCGGGGAGCAGTACTTC	CASSPDMSGEQYF
TRBV5-1	.	TRBJ2-3	.	TGCGCCAGCAGCGAAGCGTCCAACTTATACAGCAACACAGATACGCAGTATTTT	CASSEASNLYSNTDTQYF
TRBV15	.	TRBJ2-7	.	TGTGCCACCAGCAGGGGGATCGGGAGTAATTACGAGCAGTACTTC	CATSRGIGSNYEQYF
TRBV7-2	once	TRBJ1-2	.	TGTGCCAGCAGCTTAGATTTGGGGGGAGGTGTGGGAGGCTACACCTTC	CASSLDLGGGVGGYTF
TRBV29-1	once	TRBJ2-5	TRBD2	TGCAGCGTGGGGACTAGCGGGGGACCCCAAGAGACCCAGTACTTC	CSVGTSGGPQETQYF
TRBV4-3	.	TRBJ2-2	TRBD1	TGCGCCAGCAGCCTCGGGACAGGGGGAACCGGGGAGCTGTTTTTT	CASSLGTGGTGELFF
TRBV5-1	.	TRBJ2-3	TRBD1	TGCGCCAGCAGCACCCCCGGGACAGGGGGCGTAGATACGCAGTATTTT	CASSTPGTGGVDTQYF
TRBV1	.	TRBJ2-7	.	TGCACCAGCAGCCAACCCGAGCAGTACTTC	CTSSQPEQYF
TRBV5-1	.	TRBJ2-7	TRBD2	TGCGCCAGCAGCCCGCGTGGGACTAGCGTCGAGCAGTACTTC	CASSPRGTSVEQYF
TRBV27	once	TRBJ2-7	.	TGTGCCAGCAGTTTGGGAGTTTTGGACGAGCAGTACTTC	CASSLGVLDEQYF
TRBV6-1	.	TRBJ2-1	TRBD2	TGTGCCAGCATCATGACTAGCTCAGGAACTGGTGAGCAGTTCTTC	CASIMTSSGTGEQFF
TRBV28	once	TRBJ2-7	.	TGTGCCAGCAGACTAGGGGGCTACGAGCAGTACTTC	CASRLGGYEQYF
TRBV5-8	.	TRBJ1-5	.	TGTGCCAGCAGCGTTCTTAGTCCCAATACCGGGCAGCCCCAGCATTTT	CASSVLSPNTGQPQHF
TRBV4-2	.	TRBJ2-3	TRBD2	TGTGCCAGCAGCCAAGAGCTCTTTGTCTTAGCGGGAGGGCCCAGCACAGATACGCAGTATTTT	CASSQELFVLAGGPSTDTQYF